This is a list of T cell receptor beta chains from one sample in a study of identical twins. A single record per CDR3 protein comes from TCRdb applying MiXCR to the 5' RACE reads. The sample has approximately 210,000 distinct CDR3 sequences, 6% to 7% seen once. This same sample was also taken into another study, of T cells expressing NK-cell markers.

The sequenced material came from CD8+ T cells sorted from blood. Receptors originate from a woman under 30 in good health. Each CDR3 is given with its conserved first and last residue. D genes are given only for firm matches. Size is omitted from some rows. Given values are once, few, many or a class for expanded clones.

j_gene | v_gene | d_gene | abundance | CDR3nt | CDR3aa
TRBJ2-1 | TRBV9 | - | - | TGTGCCAGCAGCGTAGCTCCCAGCGGGCCCCACAATGAGCAGTTCTTC | CASSVAPSGPHNEQFF
TRBJ1-1 | TRBV29-1 | TRBD1 | few | TGCAGCGTACGGACAGGGGGAGTAACTGAAGCTTTCTTT | CSVRTGGVTEAFF
TRBJ2-1 | TRBV7-9 | - | - | TGTGCCAGCAGCTTAGCGACCAGCAGCGCCTACAATGAGCAGTTCTTC | CASSLATSSAYNEQFF
TRBJ1-1 | TRBV12-3/TRBV12-4 | - | - | TGTGCCAGCACCCTGGAAGGGACGAACACTGAAGCTTTCTTT | CASTLEGTNTEAFF
TRBJ2-7 | TRBV29-1 | TRBD2 | many | TGCAGCGCCGGACTAGCGGGGGAGCCCGACTACGAGCAGTACTTC | CSAGLAGEPDYEQYF
TRBJ2-6 | TRBV11-2 | - | few | TGTGCCAGCAGCTTAGGTGTGGACAAAAGGGTCTCTGGGGCCAACGTCCTGACTTTC | CASSLGVDKRVSGANVLTF
TRBJ2-7 | TRBV5-5 | TRBD1 | few | TGTGCCAGCAGGACCGGGACAGGCTCCTACGAGCAGTACTTC | CASRTGTGSYEQYF
TRBJ2-3 | TRBV3-1 | - | - | TGTGCCAGCAGCCAAGGACTCCCCCCAATTAGCACAGATACGCAGTATTTT | CASSQGLPPISTDTQYF
TRBJ2-7 | TRBV7-9 | - | - | TGTGCCAGCACCCTCCCAAGTCCCAGGGACTACGAGCAGTACTTC | CASTLPSPRDYEQYF
TRBJ2-7 | TRBV15 | - | - | TGTGCCACACGGGCAACGGGGGGCGAAAGCTCCTACGAGCAGTACTTC | CATRATGGESSYEQYF
TRBJ1-1 | TRBV12-3/TRBV12-4 | - | many | TGTGCCAGCAGTTTTGGGCGAGAAGCTTTCTTT | CASSFGREAFF
TRBJ2-6 | TRBV3-1 | TRBD1 | many | TGTGCCAGCAGCTCGACAGGGGGCTCTGGGGCCAACGTCCTGACTTTC | CASSSTGGSGANVLTF
TRBJ2-7 | TRBV4-1 | - | few | TGCGCCAGCAGCCAAAGGACACAAGCCTCCTACGAGCAGTACTTC | CASSQRTQASYEQYF
TRBJ2-7 | TRBV7-9 | TRBD2 | - | TGTGCCAGCACCTCTATCGTAGCGGGGGCTGATTACGAGCAGTACTTC | CASTSIVAGADYEQYF
TRBJ2-2 | TRBV7-2 | - | - | TGTGCCAGCAGGGCTCTGACAGGAGTCACCGGGGAGCTGTTTTTT | CASRALTGVTGELFF
TRBJ2-7 | TRBV5-1 | - | - | TGCGCCAGCAGTCCAGGTGACGGGGAAGGGTCCTACGAGCAGTACTTC | CASSPGDGEGSYEQYF
TRBJ2-7 | TRBV7-9 | TRBD2 | many | TGTGCCAGCAGCGATGGACTAGCGGTCCCTTACGAGCAGTACTTC | CASSDGLAVPYEQYF
TRBJ2-3 | TRBV27 | - | many | TGTGCCAGCAGTTTAGGAGGCCGCAATACGCAGTATTTT | CASSLGGRNTQYF
TRBJ1-1 | TRBV3-1 | - | few | TGTGCCAGCAGCCAAGAATATGGGCAGCTCAACACTGAAGCTTTCTTT | CASSQEYGQLNTEAFF
TRBJ2-1 | TRBV27 | - | many | TGTGCCACCTCAAGGGGGGAGGGGAATGAGCAGTTCTTC | CATSRGEGNEQFF
TRBJ2-3 | TRBV13 | TRBD2 | - | TGTGCCAGCAGCTTAGAAGCGGGGGGGGCGTTCACAGATACGCAGTATTTT | CASSLEAGGAFTDTQYF
TRBJ2-1 | TRBV11-2 | - | few | TGTGCCAGCAGCGACGGACTAGAGCAGTTCTTC | CASSDGLEQFF
TRBJ2-7 | TRBV12-3/TRBV12-4 | - | - | TGTGCCAGCAGTTTAGAGTTGGTGACAGGCCAGAGCTCCTACGAGCAGTACTTC | CASSLELVTGQSSYEQYF
TRBJ2-7 | TRBV6-1 | TRBD2 | few | TGTGCCAGCCAAATGGGGCGGGGGTTCTCCTACGAGCAGTACTTC | CASQMGRGFSYEQYF
TRBJ2-7 | TRBV10-3 | - | few | TGTGCCATCAGTGAGCCGACTAGAGTAGCGTACGAGCAGTACTTC | CAISEPTRVAYEQYF
TRBJ2-3 | TRBV27 | TRBD2 | - | TGTGCCAGCAGTGCCGGGACTAGCTTAGTATATTTT | CASSAGTSLVYF
TRBJ1-1 | TRBV11-3 | - | few | TGTGCCAGCAGCTTAGCCCCCTCCGAAGCTTTCTTT | CASSLAPSEAFF
TRBJ1-2 | TRBV29-1 | TRBD1 | - | TGCAGCGTTGTTACGGGACAGGGCTATGGCTACACCTTC | CSVVTGQGYGYTF
TRBJ2-1 | TRBV5-1 | - | few | TGCGCCAGCAGCTTACTATCCTGGAGCTCCTACAATGAGCAGTTCTTC | CASSLLSWSSYNEQFF